The rows below give T cell receptor beta chains drawn from one sample of a study of blood T cells in healthy people across ages. TCRdb called the 5' RACE reads again in MiXCR, with one record for every CDR3 protein. The data contain 1.5 million to 2 million distinct CDR3 sequences, less than 50% of them singletons. Sequenced sample: blood. Every receptor here comes from a woman in her forties in good health. Both conserved end residues are part of each CDR3. D genes are given only for firm matches. Only part of the rows carry a size: once, few, many, or a class if the clone is expanded.

TRBJ2-3 | TRBV20-1 | . | . | CSAEYQYPPAQYF | TGCAGTGCTGAATACCAATACCCTCCCGCCCAGTATTTT
TRBJ1-5 | TRBV7-2 | few | . | CASSLTGPSNQPQHF | TGTGCCAGCAGTTTAACAGGGCCCTCCAATCAGCCCCAGCATTTT
TRBJ2-1 | TRBV7-9 | . | TRBD2 | CASSLKGLAVDNEQFF | TGTGCCAGCAGCCTAAAGGGACTAGCGGTCGACAATGAGCAGTTCTTC
TRBJ2-5 | TRBV15 | . | . | CATSRDRAIETQYF | TGTGCCACCAGCAGAGATAGGGCTATCGAGACCCAGTACTTC
TRBJ1-5 | TRBV5-8 | . | TRBD1 | CASSKGQVANQPQHF | TGTGCCAGCAGCAAAGGACAGGTGGCGAATCAGCCCCAGCATTTT
TRBJ2-3 | TRBV5-1 | once | . | CASSLKASSTDTQYF | TGCGCCAGCAGCTTGAAGGCTTCTAGCACAGATACGCAGTATTTT
TRBJ1-5 | TRBV12-3/TRBV12-4 | . | . | CAGSRGFNQPQHF | TGTGCCGGCAGCCGGGGCTTTAATCAGCCCCAGCATTTT
TRBJ1-1 | TRBV2 | . | . | CASNHRGGNTEAFF | TGTGCCAGCAACCATAGGGGGGGGAACACTGAAGCTTTCTTT
TRBJ2-7 | TRBV12-3/TRBV12-4 | few | . | CASTKLQGSPGNEQYF | TGTGCCAGCACCAAGTTACAGGGCTCCCCGGGGAACGAGCAGTACTTC
TRBJ2-1 | TRBV5-1 | . | . | CASSLLTGGYEQFF | TGCGCCAGCAGCTTGCTAACCGGGGGCTATGAGCAGTTCTTC
TRBJ2-4 | TRBV3-1 | few | TRBD1 | CASSQGTGPKNIQYF | TGTGCCAGCAGCCAAGGGACAGGGCCCAAAAACATTCAGTACTTC
TRBJ2-7 | TRBV18 | . | . | CASSPEGKATYEQYF | TGTGCCAGCTCACCAGAGGGGAAGGCGACCTACGAGCAGTACTTC
TRBJ1-2 | TRBV5-6 | . | . | CASSATSGYTF | TGTGCCAGCAGCGCCACATCGGGCTACACCTTC
TRBJ2-6 | TRBV7-2 | few | . | CASSLASQPLGANVLTF | TGTGCCAGCAGCTTGGCTAGCCAGCCCTTGGGGGCCAACGTCCTGACTTTC
TRBJ2-1 | TRBV15 | few | TRBD2 | CATSKAGANNEQFF | TGTGCCACCAGCAAAGCGGGGGCCAACAATGAGCAGTTCTTC
TRBJ2-1 | TRBV10-2 | . | TRBD2 | CASSTGTRYNEQFF | TGCGCCAGCAGTACCGGGACTAGATACAATGAGCAGTTCTTC
TRBJ2-7 | TRBV29-1 | . | . | CSVELTGSLTYKQYF | TGCAGCGTTGAACTGACAGGCTCATTAACCTACAAGCAGTACTTC
TRBJ2-7 | TRBV7-2 | . | . | CASSLAQGRNYEQYF | TGTGCCAGCAGCTTAGCACAGGGACGCAACTACGAGCAGTACTTC
TRBJ2-7 | TRBV28 | . | TRBD1 | CASSQMTGIEQYF | TGTGCCAGCAGTCAGATGACAGGGATCGAGCAGTACTTC
TRBJ2-7 | TRBV5-5 | . | TRBD1 | CASSLDEGGNEQYF | TGTGCCAGCAGCTTGGACGAAGGGGGCAACGAGCAGTACTTC
TRBJ2-1 | TRBV20-1 | . | . | CSAREGSNEQFF | TGCAGTGCTAGAGAGGGGTCCAATGAGCAGTTCTTC
TRBJ2-1 | TRBV12-3/TRBV12-4 | . | . | CATERTLVVNEQFF | TGTGCCACCGAAAGGACCCTGGTCGTCAATGAGCAGTTCTTC
TRBJ1-1 | TRBV6-2/TRBV6-3 | once | . | CASSLRIYGTDNEAFF | TGTGCCAGCAGTTTAAGGATTTATGGGACGGATAATGAAGCTTTCTTT
TRBJ1-2 | TRBV6-6 | . | TRBD1 | CASGPGQVNSGYTF | TGTGCCAGCGGCCCTGGACAGGTCAACTCTGGCTACACCTTC
TRBJ2-7 | TRBV20-1 | . | . | CSARDHRRDEQYF | TGCAGTGCTAGAGATCACAGAAGAGACGAGCAGTACTTC
TRBJ1-1 | TRBV29-1 | . | . | CSTSHLNTEAFF | TGCAGCACCTCTCACCTGAACACTGAAGCTTTCTTT
TRBJ2-6 | TRBV13 | few | . | CASSPWGSGANVLTF | TGTGCCAGCAGCCCCTGGGGCTCTGGGGCCAACGTCCTGACTTTC
TRBJ1-4 | TRBV4-2 | few | . | CASSQNSGWEEKLFF | TGTGCCAGCAGCCAAAATTCGGGTTGGGAGGAAAAACTGTTTTTT
TRBJ1-2 | TRBV5-1 | . | . | CASSITGEANYGYTF | TGCGCCAGCAGTATTACAGGCGAAGCTAACTATGGCTACACCTTC
TRBJ1-6 | TRBV6-2/TRBV6-3 | once | . | CASQGTNSPLHF | TGTGCCAGTCAGGGGACTAATTCACCCCTCCACTTT
TRBJ2-3 | TRBV9 | once | . | CASSVTTETSTDTQYF | TGTGCCAGCAGCGTAACAACCGAGACTTCCACAGATACGCAGTATTTT
TRBJ2-5 | TRBV4-3 | few | . | CASSQEVPETQYF | TGCGCCAGCAGCCAAGAGGTTCCGGAGACCCAGTACTTC
TRBJ2-7 | TRBV7-2 | few | TRBD2 | CASSLAVSGGAYEQYF | TGTGCCAGCAGCTTAGCGGTCAGCGGGGGGGCCTACGAGCAGTACTTC
TRBJ1-6 | TRBV7-9 | . | . | CAIAAGGQRSPLHF | TGTGCCATCGCTGCAGGAGGTCAGCGGTCACCCCTCCACTTT
TRBJ1-5 | TRBV27 | few | . | CASSLRVGGGNQPQHF | TGTGCCAGCAGTTTAAGAGTGGGAGGCGGCAATCAGCCCCAGCATTTT
TRBJ2-3 | TRBV25-1 | . | . | CASSESMNLAGTPYF | TGTGCCAGCAGTGAATCAATGAACTTGGCAGGTACGCCGTATTTT
TRBJ2-1 | TRBV20-1 | . | TRBD2 | CSANQRGGNNEQFF | TGCAGTGCAAACCAGCGGGGGGGAAACAATGAGCAGTTCTTC
TRBJ2-3 | TRBV24-1 | . | . | CATSDFLGGTTDTQYF | TGTGCCACCAGTGATTTCCTCGGGGGAACCACAGATACGCAGTATTTT
TRBJ2-5 | TRBV5-1 | . | TRBD2 | CASSSQRGAGETQYF | TGCGCCAGCAGCTCCCAGCGGGGGGCCGGAGAGACCCAGTACTTC
TRBJ2-7 | TRBV5-6 | . | TRBD1 | CASSAGQGDYEQYF | TGTGCCAGCAGCGCGGGACAGGGCGACTACGAGCAGTACTTC
TRBJ2-3 | TRBV4-2 | few | TRBD2 | CASSQDEAGGTDTQYF | TGTGCCAGCAGCCAAGATGAGGCGGGGGGGACAGATACGCAGTATTTT
TRBJ2-1 | TRBV5-1 | . | TRBD2 | CASSFQLAGGYNEQFF | TGCGCCAGCAGCTTCCAACTAGCGGGGGGATACAATGAGCAGTTCTTC
TRBJ2-4 | TRBV12-3/TRBV12-4 | . | . | CASSLFLRAGIQYF | TGTGCCAGCAGTTTATTTTTGCGGGCTGGCATTCAGTACTTC
TRBJ1-6 | TRBV9 | . | . | CASRAGGVSSPLHF | TGTGCCAGCAGGGCAGGAGGGGTTAGTTCACCCCTCCACTTT
TRBJ2-5 | TRBV5-6 | . | TRBD1 | CASKTPGGGETQYF | TGTGCCAGCAAAACTCCAGGGGGCGGGGAGACCCAGTACTTC
TRBJ2-1 | TRBV20-1 | . | TRBD2 | CSARSTPLAGSYNEQFF | TGCAGTGCTAGATCCACACCATTAGCGGGCTCCTACAATGAGCAGTTCTTC
TRBJ2-1 | TRBV4-3 | . | . | CASSQGRGGYSYEQFF | TGCGCCAGCAGCCAAGGCAGGGGGGGATACTCCTACGAGCAGTTCTTC
TRBJ1-2 | TRBV5-6 | . | . | CASSSLRGSNYGYTF | TGTGCCAGCAGCTCGTTACGGGGGTCTAACTATGGCTACACCTTC
TRBJ2-1 | TRBV9 | . | . | CASSPRDRSNEQFF | TGTGCCAGCAGCCCGCGAGACAGATCCAATGAGCAGTTCTTC
TRBJ2-7 | TRBV9 | . | TRBD1 | CASSVDGTGYNEQYF | TGTGCCAGCAGCGTAGATGGGACAGGGTACAATGAGCAGTACTTC
TRBJ1-4 | TRBV29-1 | . | . | CSIKGRPDNEKLFF | TGCAGCATTAAGGGGAGACCTGATAATGAAAAACTGTTTTTT
TRBJ2-3 | TRBV5-1 | few | . | CASSGGHTDTQYF | TGCGCCAGCAGCGGGGGGCATACAGATACGCAGTATTTT
TRBJ2-1 | TRBV27 | . | . | CASSLRGGFSYNEQFF | TGTGCCAGCAGTTTAAGGGGTGGATTCTCCTACAATGAGCAGTTCTTC